This T cell receptor (beta chain) was found in a study of blood T cell repertoires in COVID-19. For the study at large: Collection of acute and convalescent COVID-19 samples took place in the United States, Italy and Spain. T cells, B-cell-depleted T cells, or PBMCs supplied cDNA or gDNA.

Per the study methods: From reference gene primer amplification, estimates of nucleated cell counts were derived. TCRdb's copy holds only in-frame clones and misses some; the assay was immunoSEQ multiplex PCR. For V, J and clone size, that table is used; D and trimming come from the DNA. This table holds roughly 100,000 clones, 84% found once. The TCR comes from a human donor in a cohort sampled during active COVID-19. Sequenced input: peripheral blood.

The CDR3 DNA reads as TGTGCCAGCAGCCAAGAGATGGGACAGGGAAGGTATGGCTACACCTTC. It translates to CASSQEMGQGRYGYTF. The chain uses TRBV4-2 and TRBJ1-2; 9 positions agree with TRBD1. Losses at the gene ends were 0 bases for V and 5 bases for J; bases not matched to a gene: 7. This CDR3 spans 16 amino acids. Germline CDR1 and CDR2: LGHNA and YNFKEQ.